The sequence of this TCR beta chain was determined in a study of low-dose radiotherapy and immunotherapy resistance in tumors. TCRs were put through 20 to 25 PCR cycles of amplification with Phusion. A constant-region primer and the V-primer adapter served as the primer pair. TCRdb reanalysed the reads using MiXCR and keeps one entry per CDR3 protein. The top ten clones hold 5.5% to 8% of a sample with under 60,000 distinct CDR3 sequences, approximately 10% of them seen once. Regarding time point: before trial treatment. The V end was cut by 9 bases, the J end by 1 base, with 9 bases between. Per the germline V gene, CDR1 is LNHDA and CDR2 is SQIVND (reference sequence). The CDR3 runs 12 residues. This clonotype was seen repeatedly, ten times or more.

This receptor was taken from a female donor with ovarian cancer. The chain carries TRBV19 and TRBJ1-1; no clear D. The material was PBMCs, obtained before treatment. As DNA, the CDR3 is TGTGCCAGCAGTCGAGGGAACACTGAAGCTTTCTTT. Protein product: CASSRGNTEAFF.